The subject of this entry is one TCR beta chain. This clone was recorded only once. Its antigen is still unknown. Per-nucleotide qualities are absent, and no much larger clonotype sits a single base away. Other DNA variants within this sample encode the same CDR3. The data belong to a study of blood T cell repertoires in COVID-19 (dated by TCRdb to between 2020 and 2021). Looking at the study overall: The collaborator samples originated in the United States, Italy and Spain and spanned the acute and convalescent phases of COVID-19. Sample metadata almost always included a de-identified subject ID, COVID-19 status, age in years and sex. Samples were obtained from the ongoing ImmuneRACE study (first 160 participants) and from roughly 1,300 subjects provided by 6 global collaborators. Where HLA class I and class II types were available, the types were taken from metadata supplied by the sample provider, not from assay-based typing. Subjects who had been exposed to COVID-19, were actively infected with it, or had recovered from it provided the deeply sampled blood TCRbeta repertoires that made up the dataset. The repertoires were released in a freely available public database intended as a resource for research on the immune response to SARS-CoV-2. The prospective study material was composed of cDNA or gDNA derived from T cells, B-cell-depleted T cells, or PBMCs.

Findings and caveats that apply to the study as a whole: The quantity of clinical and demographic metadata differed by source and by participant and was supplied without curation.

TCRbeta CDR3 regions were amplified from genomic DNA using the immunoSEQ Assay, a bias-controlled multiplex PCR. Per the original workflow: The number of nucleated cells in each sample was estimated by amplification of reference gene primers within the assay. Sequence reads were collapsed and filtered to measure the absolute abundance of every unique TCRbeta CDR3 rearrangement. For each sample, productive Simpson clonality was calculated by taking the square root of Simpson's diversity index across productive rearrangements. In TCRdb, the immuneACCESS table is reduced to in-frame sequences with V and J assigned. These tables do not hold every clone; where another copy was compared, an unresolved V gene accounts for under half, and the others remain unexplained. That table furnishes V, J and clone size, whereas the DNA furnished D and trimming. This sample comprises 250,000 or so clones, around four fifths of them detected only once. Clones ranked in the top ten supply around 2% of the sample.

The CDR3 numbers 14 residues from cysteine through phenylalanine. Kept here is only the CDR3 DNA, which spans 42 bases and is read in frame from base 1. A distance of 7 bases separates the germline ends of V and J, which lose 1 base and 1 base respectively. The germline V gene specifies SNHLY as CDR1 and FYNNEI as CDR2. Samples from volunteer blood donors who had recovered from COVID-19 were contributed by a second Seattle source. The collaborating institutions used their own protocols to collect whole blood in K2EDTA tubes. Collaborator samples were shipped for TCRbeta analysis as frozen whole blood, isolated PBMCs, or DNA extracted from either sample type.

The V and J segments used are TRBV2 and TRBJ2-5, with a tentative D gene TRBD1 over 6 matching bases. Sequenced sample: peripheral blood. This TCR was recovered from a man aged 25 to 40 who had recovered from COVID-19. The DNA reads TGTGCCAGCAGTGAAGACAGGGCCCAAGAGACCCAGTACTTC. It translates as CASSEDRAQETQYF.